This paragraph reports one TCR beta chain. Trimming took off 3 bases at V and 6 bases at J, with 9 bases between the two ends. The CDR3 has 13 amino acids. Germline values: CDR1 MGHDK, CDR2 SYGVNS. Through a sample-barcoded 5' primer and a J-beta primer mix, a second PCR was run for roughly 7 to 11 cycles. TCRdb called the 5' RACE reads again in MiXCR, with one record for every CDR3 protein. The sample holds about 640,000 distinct CDR3 sequences, 58% seen once. The sample comes from a study of blood T cells in healthy people across ages. What was sequenced was blood. The V call is TRBV25-1, the J call TRBJ2-1; D is ambiguous. The TCR originated in a man in his 60s in good health. The CDR3 region has the DNA TGTGCCAGCAGTGACAGGATGATCAATGAGCAGTTCTTC. This encodes CASSDRMINEQFF.